The sequence of this T cell receptor beta chain was determined in a study of CD8 T cells in Susac syndrome. Random-hexamer reverse transcription was applied to about 0.45 to 1 ug RNA. TCRdb recomputed calls from the immunoSEQ multiplex PCR reads with MiXCR, one row per CDR3 protein. The table lists roughly 150,000 distinct CDR3 sequences, about 94% of them singletons. The source material was CD8+ T cells from PBMCs. This clonotype originated in a human donor with multiple sclerosis.

This CDR3 is CSAHNTYSYNQPQHF. The CDR3 DNA follows: TGCAGTGCCCATAATACATACAGTTATAATCAGCCCCAGCATTTT. The J gene is TRBJ1-5, the V gene TRBV20-1, with D unclear. The CDR3 has 15 amino acids. V dropped 6 bases and J dropped 4 bases, with 19 bases sitting between them. Germline CDR1 is DFQATT and CDR2 is SNEGSKA (reference sequence).